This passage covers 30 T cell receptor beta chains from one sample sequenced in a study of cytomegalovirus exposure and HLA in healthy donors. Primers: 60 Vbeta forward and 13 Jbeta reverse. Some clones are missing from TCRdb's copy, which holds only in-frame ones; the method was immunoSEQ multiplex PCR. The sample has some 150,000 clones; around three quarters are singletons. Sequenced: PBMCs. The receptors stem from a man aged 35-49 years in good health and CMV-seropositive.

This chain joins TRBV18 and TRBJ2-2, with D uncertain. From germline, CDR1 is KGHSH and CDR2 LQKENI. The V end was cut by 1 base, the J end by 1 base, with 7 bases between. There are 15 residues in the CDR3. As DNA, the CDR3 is TGTGCCAGCTCACCACTTAACGGGAACACCGGGGAGCTGTTTTTT. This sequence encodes CASSPLNGNTGELFF.

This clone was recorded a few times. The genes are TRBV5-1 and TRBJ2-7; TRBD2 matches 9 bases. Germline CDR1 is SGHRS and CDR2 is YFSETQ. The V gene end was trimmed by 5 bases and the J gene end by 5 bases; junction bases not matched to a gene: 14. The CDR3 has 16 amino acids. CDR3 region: CASRVAGGPEGHEQYF. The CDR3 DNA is TGCGCCAGCAGGGTCGCGGGAGGGCCCGAGGGTCACGAGCAGTACTTC. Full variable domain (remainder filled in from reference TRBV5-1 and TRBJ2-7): KAGVTQTPRYLIKTRGQQVTLSCSPISGHRSVSWYQQTPGQGLQFLFEYFSETQRNKGNFPGRFSGRQFSNSRSEMNVSTLELGDSALYLCASRVAGGPEGHEQYFGPGTRLTVT.

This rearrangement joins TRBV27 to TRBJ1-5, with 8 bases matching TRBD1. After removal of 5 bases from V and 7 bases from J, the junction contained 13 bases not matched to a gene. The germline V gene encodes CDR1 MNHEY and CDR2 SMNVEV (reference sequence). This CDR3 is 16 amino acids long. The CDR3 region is CASSPQGAGGSQPQHF. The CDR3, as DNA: TGTGCCAGCAGTCCTCAGGGGGCAGGGGGCAGCCAGCCCCAGCATTTT.

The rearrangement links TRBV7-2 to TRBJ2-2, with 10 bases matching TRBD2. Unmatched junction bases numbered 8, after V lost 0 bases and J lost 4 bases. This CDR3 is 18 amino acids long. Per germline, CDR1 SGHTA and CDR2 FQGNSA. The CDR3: CASSLASLAGVGTGELFF. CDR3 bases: TGTGCCAGCAGCTTAGCGTCGCTAGCGGGAGTAGGCACCGGGGAGCTGTTTTTT. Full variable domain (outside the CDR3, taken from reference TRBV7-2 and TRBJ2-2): GAGVSQSPSNKVTEKGKDVELRCDPISGHTALYWYRQSLGQGLEFLIYFQGNSAPDKSGLPSDRFSAERTGGSVSTLTIQRTQQEDSAVYLCASSLASLAGVGTGELFFGEGSRLTVL.

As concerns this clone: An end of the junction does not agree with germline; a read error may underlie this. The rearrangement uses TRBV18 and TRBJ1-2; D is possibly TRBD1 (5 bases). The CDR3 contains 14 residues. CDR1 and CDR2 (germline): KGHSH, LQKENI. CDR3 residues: CASSPRVEAYGYTF. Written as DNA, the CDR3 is TGTGCCAGCTCACCCAGGGTCGAGGCTTATGGCTACACTTTC.

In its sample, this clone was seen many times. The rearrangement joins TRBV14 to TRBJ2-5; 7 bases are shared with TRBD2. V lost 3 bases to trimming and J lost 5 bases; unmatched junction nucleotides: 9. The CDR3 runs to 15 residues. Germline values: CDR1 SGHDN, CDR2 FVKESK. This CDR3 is CASSHGGRKEETQYF. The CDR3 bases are TGTGCCAGCAGCCACGGCGGGAGAAAGGAGGAGACCCAGTACTTC.

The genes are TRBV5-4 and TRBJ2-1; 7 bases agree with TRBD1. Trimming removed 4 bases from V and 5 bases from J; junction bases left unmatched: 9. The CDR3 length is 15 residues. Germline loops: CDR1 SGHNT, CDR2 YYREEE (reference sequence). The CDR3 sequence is CASSLDRVLNNEQFF. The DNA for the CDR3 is TGTGCCAGCAGCCTAGACAGGGTTTTAAACAATGAGCAGTTCTTC. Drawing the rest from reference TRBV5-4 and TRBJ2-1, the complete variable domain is ETGVTQSPTHLIKTRGQQVTLRCSSQSGHNTVSWYQQALGQGPQFIFQYYREEENGRGNFPPRFSGLQFPNYSSELNVNALELDDSALYLCASSLDRVLNNEQFFGPGTRLTVL.

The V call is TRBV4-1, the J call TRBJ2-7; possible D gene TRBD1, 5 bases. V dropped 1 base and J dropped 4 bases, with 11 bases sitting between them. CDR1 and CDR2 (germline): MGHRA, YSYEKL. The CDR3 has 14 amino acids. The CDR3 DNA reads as TGCGCCAGCAGCCAAGGGGGCACCTCGTACGAGCAGTACTTC. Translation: CASSQGGTSYEQYF.

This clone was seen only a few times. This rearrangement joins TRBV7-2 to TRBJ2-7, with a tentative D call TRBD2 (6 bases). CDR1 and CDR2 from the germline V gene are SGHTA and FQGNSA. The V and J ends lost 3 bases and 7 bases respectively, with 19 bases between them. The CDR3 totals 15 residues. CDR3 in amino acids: CASSFERLIGGEQYF. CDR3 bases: TGTGCCAGCAGCTTCGAACGGCTCATCGGAGGGGAGCAGTACTTC. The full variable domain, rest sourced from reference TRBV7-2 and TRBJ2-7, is GAGVSQSPSNKVTEKGKDVELRCDPISGHTALYWYRQSLGQGLEFLIYFQGNSAPDKSGLPSDRFSAERTGGSVSTLTIQRTQQEDSAVYLCASSFERLIGGEQYFGPGTRLTVT.

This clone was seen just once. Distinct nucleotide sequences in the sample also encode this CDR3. The CDR3 region has the DNA TGCGCCAGCAGCTTTGGACAGGGTGGTGAAGCTTTCTTT. This codes for CASSFGQGGEAFF. The V gene is TRBV5-1, the J gene TRBJ1-1; TRBD1 aligns across 8 bases. The CDR3 runs 13 residues. CDR1 is SGHRS, CDR2 YFSETQ, per germline. Trimming took 2 bases from V and 7 from J; bases not matched to a gene: 4.

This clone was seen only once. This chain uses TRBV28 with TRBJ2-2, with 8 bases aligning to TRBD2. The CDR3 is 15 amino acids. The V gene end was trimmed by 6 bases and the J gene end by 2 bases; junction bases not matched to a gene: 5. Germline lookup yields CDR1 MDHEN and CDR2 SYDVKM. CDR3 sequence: CASSLSGANTGELFF. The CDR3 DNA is TGTGCCAGCAGCCTTAGCGGGGCTAACACCGGGGAGCTGTTTTTT.

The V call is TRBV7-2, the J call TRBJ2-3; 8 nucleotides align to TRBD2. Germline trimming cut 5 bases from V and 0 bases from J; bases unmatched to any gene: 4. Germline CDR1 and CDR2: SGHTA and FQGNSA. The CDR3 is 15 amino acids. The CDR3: CASSKLAVSTDTQYF. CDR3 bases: TGTGCCAGCAGCAAACTAGCGGTTAGCACAGATACGCAGTATTTT.

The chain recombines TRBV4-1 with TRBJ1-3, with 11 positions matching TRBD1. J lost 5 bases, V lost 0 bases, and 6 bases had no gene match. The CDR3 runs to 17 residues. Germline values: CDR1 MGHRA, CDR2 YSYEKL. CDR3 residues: CASSQDPGTGGRNTIYF. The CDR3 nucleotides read TGCGCCAGCAGCCAAGATCCTGGGACAGGGGGTAGAAACACCATATATTTT.

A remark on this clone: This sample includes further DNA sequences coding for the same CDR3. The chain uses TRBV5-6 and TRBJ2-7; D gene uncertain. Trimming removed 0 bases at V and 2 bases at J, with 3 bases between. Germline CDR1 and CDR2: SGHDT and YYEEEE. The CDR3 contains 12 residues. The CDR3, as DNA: TGTGCCAGCAGCTTGGGCGCCTACGAGCAGTACTTC. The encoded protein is CASSLGAYEQYF.

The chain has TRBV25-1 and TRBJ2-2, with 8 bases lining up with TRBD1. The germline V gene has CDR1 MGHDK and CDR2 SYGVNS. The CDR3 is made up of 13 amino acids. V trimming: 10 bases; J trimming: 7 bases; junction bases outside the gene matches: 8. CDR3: CATRGQGYGELFF. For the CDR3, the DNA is TGTGCCACCAGGGGGCAGGGTTACGGGGAGCTGTTTTTT.

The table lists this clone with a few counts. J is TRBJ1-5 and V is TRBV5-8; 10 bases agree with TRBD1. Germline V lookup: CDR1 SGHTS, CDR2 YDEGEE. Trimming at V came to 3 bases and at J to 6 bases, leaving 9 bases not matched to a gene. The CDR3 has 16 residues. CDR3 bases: TGTGCCAGCAGCTCCCGGGACAGGGGAGGGAGTCAGCCCCAGCATTTT. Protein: CASSSRDRGGSQPQHF.

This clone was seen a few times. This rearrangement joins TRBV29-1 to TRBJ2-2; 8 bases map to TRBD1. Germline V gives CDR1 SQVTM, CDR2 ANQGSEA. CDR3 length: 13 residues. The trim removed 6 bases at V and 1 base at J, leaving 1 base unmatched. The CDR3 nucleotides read TGCAGCGTAGGGACAGGGAACACCGGGGAGCTGTTTTTT. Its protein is CSVGTGNTGELFF.

For the CDR3, the DNA is TGTGCCAGCAGCCTCAGTCACTCTGGGGCCAACGTCCTGACTTTC. It is translated as CASSLSHSGANVLTF. The chain combines TRBV7-6 with TRBJ2-6; no clear D gene. Germline V gives CDR1 SGHVS, CDR2 FNYEAQ. The V gene lost 5 bases and the J gene lost 0 bases, with 8 bases spanning the gap. This CDR3 spans 15 amino acids.

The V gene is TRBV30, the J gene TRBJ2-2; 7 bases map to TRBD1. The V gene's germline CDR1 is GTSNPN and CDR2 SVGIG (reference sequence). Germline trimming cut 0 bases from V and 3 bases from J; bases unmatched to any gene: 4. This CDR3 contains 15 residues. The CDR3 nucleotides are TGTGCCTGGAGTGTACTAGACAGGGACACCGGGGAGCTGTTTTTT. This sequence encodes CAWSVLDRDTGELFF.

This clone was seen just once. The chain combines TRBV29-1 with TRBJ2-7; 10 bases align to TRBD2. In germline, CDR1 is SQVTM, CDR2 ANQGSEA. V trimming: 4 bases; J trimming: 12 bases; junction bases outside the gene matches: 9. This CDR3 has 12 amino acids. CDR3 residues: CSVGTSGNTPYF. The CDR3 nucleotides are TGCAGCGTTGGGACTAGCGGAAATACGCCGTACTTC.

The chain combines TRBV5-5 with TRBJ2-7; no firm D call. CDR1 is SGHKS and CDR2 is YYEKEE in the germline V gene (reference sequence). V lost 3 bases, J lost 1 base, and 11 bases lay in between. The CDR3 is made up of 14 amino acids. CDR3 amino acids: CASSSVLNSYEQYF. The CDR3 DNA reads TGTGCCAGCAGCTCCGTTTTAAATTCCTACGAGCAGTACTTC.

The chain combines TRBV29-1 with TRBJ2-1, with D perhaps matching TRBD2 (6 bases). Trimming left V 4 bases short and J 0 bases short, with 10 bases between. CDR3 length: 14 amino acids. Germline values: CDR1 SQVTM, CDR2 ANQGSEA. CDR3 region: CSVGAGSSYNEQFF. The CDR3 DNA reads TGCAGCGTTGGTGCGGGGAGCTCCTACAATGAGCAGTTCTTC.

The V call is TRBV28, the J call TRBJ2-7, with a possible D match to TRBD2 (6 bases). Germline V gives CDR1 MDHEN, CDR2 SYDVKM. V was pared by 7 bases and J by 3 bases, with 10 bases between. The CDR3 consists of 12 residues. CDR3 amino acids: CASTGVGYEQYF. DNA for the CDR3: TGTGCCAGCACGGGAGTTGGCTACGAGCAGTACTTC.

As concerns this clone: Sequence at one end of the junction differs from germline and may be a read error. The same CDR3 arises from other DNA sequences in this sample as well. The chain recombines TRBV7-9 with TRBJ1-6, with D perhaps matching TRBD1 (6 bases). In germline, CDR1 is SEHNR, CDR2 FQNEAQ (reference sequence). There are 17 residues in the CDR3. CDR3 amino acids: CASSSFDRPPYNSPLHF. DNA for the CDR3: TGTGCCAGCAGCTCCTTTGACAGGCCGCCTTATAATTCCCCCCTCCACTTT.

CDR3 DNA sequence: TGTGCCAGCAGCTTAGTTCGAGGCACCGGGGAGCTGTTTTTT. This translates into CASSLVRGTGELFF. This chain links TRBV11-3 with TRBJ2-2, with unresolved D. V was clipped by 1 base and J by 4 bases, with 7 bases between them. Per the germline V gene, CDR1 is SGHNT and CDR2 is YENEEA. The CDR3 has 14 residues.

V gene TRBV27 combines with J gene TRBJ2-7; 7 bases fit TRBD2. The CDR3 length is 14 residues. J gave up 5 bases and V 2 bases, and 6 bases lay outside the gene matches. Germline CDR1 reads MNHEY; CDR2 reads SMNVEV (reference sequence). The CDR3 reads CASSLEGGINEQYF. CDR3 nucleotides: TGTGCCAGCAGTTTAGAGGGAGGGATCAACGAGCAGTACTTC.

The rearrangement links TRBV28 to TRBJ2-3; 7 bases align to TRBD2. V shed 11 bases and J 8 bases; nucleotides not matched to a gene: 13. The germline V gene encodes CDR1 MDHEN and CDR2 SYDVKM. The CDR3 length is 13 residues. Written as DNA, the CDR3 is TGTGCCGCTAGAGGGACGGGGAGGGGTACGCAGTATTTT. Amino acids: CAARGTGRGTQYF.

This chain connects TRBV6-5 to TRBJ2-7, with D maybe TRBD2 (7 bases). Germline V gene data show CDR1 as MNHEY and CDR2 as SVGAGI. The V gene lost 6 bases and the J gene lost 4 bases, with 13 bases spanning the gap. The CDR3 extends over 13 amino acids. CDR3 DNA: TGTGCCAGCAGCGGGGGGCGCATGTACGAGCAGTACTTC. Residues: CASSGGRMYEQYF.

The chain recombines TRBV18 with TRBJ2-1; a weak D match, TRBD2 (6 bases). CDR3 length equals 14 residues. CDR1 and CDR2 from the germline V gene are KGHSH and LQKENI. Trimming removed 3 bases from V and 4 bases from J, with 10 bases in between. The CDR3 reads CASSPDYTYNEQFF. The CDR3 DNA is TGTGCCAGCTCACCGGACTACACGTACAATGAGCAGTTCTTC.

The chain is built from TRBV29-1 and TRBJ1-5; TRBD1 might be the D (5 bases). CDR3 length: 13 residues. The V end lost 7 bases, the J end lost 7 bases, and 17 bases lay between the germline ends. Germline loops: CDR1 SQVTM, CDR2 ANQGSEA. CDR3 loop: CSASPGDGQPQHF. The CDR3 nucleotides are TGCAGCGCCAGTCCGGGGGATGGACAGCCCCAGCATTTT.